This TCR beta chain was found in a study of blood T cells in healthy people across ages. The second PCR ran roughly 6 to 11 cycles with a sample-barcoded 5' primer and J-beta primers. Tagging of each cDNA molecule was performed by a template-switch adaptor with 12 random nucleotides. TCRdb itself ran the 5' RACE reads through MiXCR, one entry per CDR3 protein. Among around 1.5 million distinct CDR3 sequences, approximately 59% were seen once, and the ten largest hold 5.5% to 8%. The ends were cut back, 4 bases at V and 5 bases at J, with 12 bases in the middle. The CDR3 extends over 13 amino acids. Germline values: CDR1 SGHDT, CDR2 YYEEEE. Study-wide results and caveats: Because sorting was not performed, PBMCs prevented conclusive naive versus antigen-experienced comparison.

Each individual donor underwent a draw of ten milliliters of peripheral blood. On this clonotype: Its antigen is currently unknown.

The sample consisted of blood. The rearrangement joins TRBV5-6 to TRBJ1-1; D might be TRBD1 (5 bases). This receptor was obtained from a man aged 18-30 years in good health. CDR3 bases: TGTGCCAGCAGCGCCGATAAGGGGACTGAAGCTTTCTTT. Encoded protein: CASSADKGTEAFF.